These T cell receptor beta chains were read from a single sample in a study of T cell changes during pregnancy in multiple sclerosis. Generated by immunoSEQ multiplex PCR, the TCRdb table keeps only in-frame clones and is missing some. Here the sample spans some 67,000 clones, more than 90% being singletons. Material: peripheral blood, obtained in the first trimester of pregnancy. The receptors originated from a female donor with multiple sclerosis, enrolled in a pregnancy study. The CDR3 runs from the conserved cysteine through the conserved F or W. D genes are given only for firm matches. Clone size, where shown, is once, few, many, or a class for clones that have expanded.

cdr3_nt: TGTGCCAGCAGCCTGGGGACAGGGCAAAGCCATGGCTACACCTTC
cdr3_aa: CASSLGTGQSHGYTF
d_call: TRBD1
j_call: TRBJ1-2
clone_size: once
v_call: TRBV9

cdr3_nt: TGTGCCAGCAGCTTGGGCAGGAACTACGAGCAGTACTTC
cdr3_aa: CASSLGRNYEQYF
d_call: NA
j_call: TRBJ2-7
clone_size: NA
v_call: TRBV5-4

cdr3_nt: TGCAGCGTGTCGGACAGGGGGTCGGTATCCGGGGAGCTGTTTTTT
cdr3_aa: CSVSDRGSVSGELFF
d_call: TRBD1
j_call: TRBJ2-2
clone_size: NA
v_call: TRBV29-1

cdr3_nt: TGTGCCAGCAGTTACGTCAGTTTGAGGGAGACCCAGTACTTC
cdr3_aa: CASSYVSLRETQYF
d_call: NA
j_call: TRBJ2-5
clone_size: NA
v_call: TRBV6-6

cdr3_nt: TGTGCCAGCAGCTTAGGAGCTAGCATTGATACGCAGTATTTT
cdr3_aa: CASSLGASIDTQYF
d_call: NA
j_call: TRBJ2-3
clone_size: NA
v_call: TRBV7-3

cdr3_nt: TGTGCCAGCAGCTTAGTGGGACTAGCGGGGGGGCGGGAGACCCAGTACTTC
cdr3_aa: CASSLVGLAGGRETQYF
d_call: TRBD2
j_call: TRBJ2-5
clone_size: NA
v_call: TRBV7-2

cdr3_nt: TGTGCCAGCAGCCTTCGGACAGGCGGCGTTGAAGCTTTCTTT
cdr3_aa: CASSLRTGGVEAFF
d_call: TRBD1
j_call: TRBJ1-1
clone_size: few
v_call: TRBV7-9

cdr3_nt: TGTGCCAGCAGTGAAGCGCTAGCGGGGGCCTACAATGAGCAGTTCTTC
cdr3_aa: CASSEALAGAYNEQFF
d_call: TRBD2
j_call: TRBJ2-1
clone_size: NA
v_call: TRBV6-1

cdr3_nt: TGTGCCAGCAGCGGGGGACTAGCGGGGGGGCCGAGAACCGGGGAGCTGTTTTTT
cdr3_aa: CASSGGLAGGPRTGELFF
d_call: TRBD2
j_call: TRBJ2-2
clone_size: NA
v_call: TRBV5-6

cdr3_nt: TGTGCCAGCAGCCGGACACTACGCTCTGGAAACACCATATATTTT
cdr3_aa: CASSRTLRSGNTIYF
d_call: NA
j_call: TRBJ1-3
clone_size: once
v_call: TRBV5-6

cdr3_nt: TGTGCCAGCAGCCAGGGTAGCACAGATACGCAGTATTTT
cdr3_aa: CASSQGSTDTQYF
d_call: NA
j_call: TRBJ2-3
clone_size: once
v_call: TRBV11-3

cdr3_nt: TGTGCCAGCAGCTCCAGGCCCCACGGGAGCACTGAAGCTTTCTTT
cdr3_aa: CASSSRPHGSTEAFF
d_call: NA
j_call: TRBJ1-1
clone_size: once
v_call: TRBV11-2

cdr3_nt: TGCAGTGCTCGGGAGGACACTGAAGCTTTCTTT
cdr3_aa: CSAREDTEAFF
d_call: NA
j_call: TRBJ1-1
clone_size: few
v_call: TRBV20-1

cdr3_nt: TGTGCCAGCAGCTTAGAACAGGGTCTCAATCAGCCCCAGCATTTT
cdr3_aa: CASSLEQGLNQPQHF
d_call: NA
j_call: TRBJ1-5
clone_size: NA
v_call: TRBV7-6

cdr3_nt: TGTGCCAGTAGTCGGACCTCGACAGGGTTAGACACTGAAGCTTTCTTT
cdr3_aa: CASSRTSTGLDTEAFF
d_call: TRBD1
j_call: TRBJ1-1
clone_size: NA
v_call: TRBV19

cdr3_nt: TGCGCCAGCAGCCCTGGGGACAGTCCGGGCTACACCTTC
cdr3_aa: CASSPGDSPGYTF
d_call: TRBD1
j_call: TRBJ1-2
clone_size: NA
v_call: TRBV5-1

cdr3_nt: TGTGCCAGCAGTTTCTTACAGGAGAACACTGAAGCTTTCTTT
cdr3_aa: CASSFLQENTEAFF
d_call: NA
j_call: TRBJ1-1
clone_size: NA
v_call: TRBV28

cdr3_nt: TGTGCCAGCAGCCCATCGACAGGGGGTGGCACTGAAGCTTTCTTT
cdr3_aa: CASSPSTGGGTEAFF
d_call: TRBD1
j_call: TRBJ1-1
clone_size: NA
v_call: TRBV7-9

cdr3_nt: TGTGCCAGTAGTGGACAGGGAGGTCTACCAGATACGCAGTATTTT
cdr3_aa: CASSGQGGLPDTQYF
d_call: TRBD1
j_call: TRBJ2-3
clone_size: NA
v_call: TRBV19

cdr3_nt: TGCAGCGTCCGTGGACAGCAGAGCTCCTACAATGAGCAGTTCTTC
cdr3_aa: CSVRGQQSSYNEQFF
d_call: NA
j_call: TRBJ2-1
clone_size: NA
v_call: TRBV29-1

cdr3_nt: TGTGCCAGCAGTTATATAACAGGGGATTCACCCCTCCACTTT
cdr3_aa: CASSYITGDSPLHF
d_call: TRBD1
j_call: TRBJ1-6
clone_size: NA
v_call: TRBV6-5

cdr3_nt: TGTGCCAGCAGCATGACAGACTCCTATAATTCACCCCTCCACTTT
cdr3_aa: CASSMTDSYNSPLHF
d_call: NA
j_call: TRBJ1-6
clone_size: few
v_call: TRBV7-9

cdr3_nt: TGTGCCAGCAGCCGTCTGGCGAGCGGGAGTGGGGATACGCAGTATTTT
cdr3_aa: CASSRLASGSGDTQYF
d_call: TRBD2
j_call: TRBJ2-3
clone_size: NA
v_call: TRBV5-6

cdr3_nt: TGTGCCAGTCAAGACAGATACAATGAGCAGTTCTTC
cdr3_aa: CASQDRYNEQFF
d_call: NA
j_call: TRBJ2-1
clone_size: NA
v_call: TRBV19